This TCR beta chain was identified in a study of T cell changes during pregnancy in multiple sclerosis. Some clones are missing from TCRdb's copy, which holds only in-frame ones; the method was immunoSEQ multiplex PCR. The sample shows 40,000 or so clones, 92% of them seen only once. J lost 4 bases, V lost 1 base, and 2 bases had no gene match. From germline, CDR1 is SGHVS and CDR2 FQNEAQ. The CDR3 is made up of 16 amino acids. The starting material was CD8+ T cells from peripheral blood mononuclear cells, obtained in the first trimester of pregnancy. This chain uses TRBV7-8 with TRBJ2-5, with 14 bases fitting TRBD2. The TCR was taken from a female donor with multiple sclerosis, enrolled in a pregnancy study. CDR3 nucleotides: TGTGCCAGCAGCTTAGAGACTAGCGGGGGGGGAGAGACCCAGTACTTC. Translation: CASSLETSGGGETQYF.